In its sample, the clone carrying this T cell receptor beta chain was seen once. From germline, CDR1 is GTSNPN and CDR2 SVGIG (reference sequence). CDR3 length equals 15 residues. V lost 4 bases, J lost 3 bases, and 8 bases stayed unmatched. This specimen comes from a study of blood T cell repertoires in COVID-19. Study-wide context: In each case, the material was cDNA or gDNA derived from T cells, B-cell-depleted T cells, or PBMCs.

Sequencing was performed with immunoSEQ multiplex PCR; in TCRdb, only in-frame clones are kept and a portion is missing. The profile covers 300,000 to 400,000 clones, with roughly 90% appearing a single time and around 3% taken by the ten largest. Seattle cases were enrolled at active infection and followed longitudinally. The sequencing sample was made of peripheral blood. The J gene is TRBJ2-1, the V gene TRBV30, with 8 nucleotides matching TRBD1. This TCR was recovered from a woman in her 30s with COVID-19, enrolled during active disease. In DNA, the CDR3 is TGTGCCTGGATTGGGCGGACAGGGAGCTACAATGAGCAGTTCTTC. This translates into CAWIGRTGSYNEQFF.